What follows is one TCR beta chain and its context. No antigen is known for it. The record originates from a study of siplizumab effects on memory and regulatory T cells. CDR3 length: 15 residues. V lost 3 bases, J lost 0 bases, and 12 bases lay in between. Germline V gene sequence: CDR1 SGDLS, CDR2 YYNGEE. Findings and limits, study-wide: The suppressive capacity of proliferating Tregs from siplizumab cultures remained unconfirmed.

TCRdb's table, derived via immunoSEQ multiplex PCR, lists solely in-frame clones and lacks some. The sample lists roughly 97,000 clones; 93% were seen once. The sample was Tregs sorted from blood. The chain joins TRBV9 to TRBJ1-1; no reliable D call. The origin of this receptor is a human donor in good health. The CDR3 DNA sequence: TGTGCCAGCAGCGAGGGTCCTGACTTGAACACTGAAGCTTTCTTT. The encoded protein is CASSEGPDLNTEAFF.